This is a list of T cell receptor beta chains from one sample in a study of tumor-infiltrating lymphocytes in primary liver carcinoma. TCRdb reanalysed the multiplex PCR reads using MiXCR and keeps one entry per CDR3 protein. The sample shows under 200,000 distinct CDR3 sequences, about two thirds of them seen only once. Sequenced: peripheral blood. All receptors come from an older woman with primary liver carcinoma and hepatitis B virus infection. The CDR3 runs from the conserved cysteine through the conserved F or W. The order of the fields is J gene, V gene, D gene, CDR3 length, clone size, CDR3 DNA, CDR3 protein. D genes are given only for firm matches. Expanded clones are given a class, and other clones once, few, many or no size at all.

>TRBJ2-7|TRBV11-2|NA|13|many
TGTGCCAGCAGGCACCCGGGGAGGCTCGAGCAGTACTTC
CASRHPGRLEQYF
>TRBJ2-1|TRBV28|NA|14|NA
TGTGCCAGCAGTTTCGACGGGGTTTACAATGAGCAGTTCTTC
CASSFDGVYNEQFF
>TRBJ2-5|TRBV5-4|NA|18|few
TGTGCCAGCAGCTGGACCGGGCGAGGGAGGGAGGGGGGTGAGACCCAGTACTTC
CASSWTGRGREGGETQYF
>TRBJ2-1|TRBV7-8|TRBD1|18|many
TGTGCCAGCAGCTTAGTTTCCGGACAGGGCAGAGCCTACAATGAGCAGTTCTTC
CASSLVSGQGRAYNEQFF
>TRBJ1-6|TRBV12-3/TRBV12-4|TRBD1|13|many
TGTGCCAGCCGGACAGGGTCTAATTCACCCCTCCACTTT
CASRTGSNSPLHF
>TRBJ2-2|TRBV10-3|TRBD2|15|few
TGTGCCATCAAAACCGGGAGGTCAGACACCGGGGAGCTGTTTTTT
CAIKTGRSDTGELFF
>TRBJ2-3|TRBV11-3|NA|13|many
TGTGCCAGCAGCTCAGGGGTCACAGATACGCAGTATTTT
CASSSGVTDTQYF
>TRBJ1-2|TRBV7-9|NA|13|NA
TGTGCCAGCAGCTTAGTGCAGTTTGATGGCTACACCTTC
CASSLVQFDGYTF
>TRBJ2-5|TRBV29-1|TRBD1|15|NA
TGCAGCGTCCGAGTCCCGGGACAGGGGATTGAGACCCAGTACTTC
CSVRVPGQGIETQYF
>TRBJ2-7|TRBV11-2|NA|15|once
TGTGCCAACAGACCCGTTCGGGGTCTAACCTACGAGCAGTACTTC
CANRPVRGLTYEQYF